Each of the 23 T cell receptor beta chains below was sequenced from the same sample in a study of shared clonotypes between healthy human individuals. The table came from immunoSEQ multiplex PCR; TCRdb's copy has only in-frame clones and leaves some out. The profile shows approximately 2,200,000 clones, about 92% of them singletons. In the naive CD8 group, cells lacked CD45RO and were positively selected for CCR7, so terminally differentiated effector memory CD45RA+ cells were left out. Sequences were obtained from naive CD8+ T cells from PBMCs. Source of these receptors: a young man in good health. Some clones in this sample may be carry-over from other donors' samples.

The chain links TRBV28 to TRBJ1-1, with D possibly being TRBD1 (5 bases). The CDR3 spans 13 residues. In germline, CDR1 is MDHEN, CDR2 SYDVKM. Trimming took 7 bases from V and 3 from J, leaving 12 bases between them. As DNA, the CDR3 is TGTGCCAGCACCCCGCTCAGGGACACTGAAGCTTTCTTT. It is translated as CASTPLRDTEAFF.

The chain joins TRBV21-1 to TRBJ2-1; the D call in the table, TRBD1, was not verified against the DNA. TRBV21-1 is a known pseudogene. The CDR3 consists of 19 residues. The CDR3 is CASSNRVEGGQPAYNEQFF. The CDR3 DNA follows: TGTGCCAGCAGCAATAGGGTAGAGGGGGGACAGCCCGCTTACAATGAGCAGTTCTTC.

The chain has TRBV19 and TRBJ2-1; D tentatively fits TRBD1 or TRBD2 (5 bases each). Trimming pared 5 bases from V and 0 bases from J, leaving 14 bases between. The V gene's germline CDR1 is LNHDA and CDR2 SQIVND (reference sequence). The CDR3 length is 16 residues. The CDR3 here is CASSFPGPSSYNEQFF. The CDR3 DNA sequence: TGTGCCAGTAGTTTCCCGGGACCAAGCTCCTACAATGAGCAGTTCTTC.

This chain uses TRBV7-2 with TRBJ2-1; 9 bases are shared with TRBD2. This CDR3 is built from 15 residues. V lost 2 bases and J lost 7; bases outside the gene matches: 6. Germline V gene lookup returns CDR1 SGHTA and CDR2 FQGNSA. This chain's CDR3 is CASSLFSGSGNEQFF. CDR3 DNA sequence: TGTGCCAGCAGCTTATTTAGCGGGAGCGGGAATGAGCAGTTCTTC. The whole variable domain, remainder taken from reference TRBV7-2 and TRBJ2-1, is GAGVSQSPSNKVTEKGKDVELRCDPISGHTALYWYRQSLGQGLEFLIYFQGNSAPDKSGLPSDRFSAERTGGSVSTLTIQRTQQEDSAVYLCASSLFSGSGNEQFFGPGTRLTVL.

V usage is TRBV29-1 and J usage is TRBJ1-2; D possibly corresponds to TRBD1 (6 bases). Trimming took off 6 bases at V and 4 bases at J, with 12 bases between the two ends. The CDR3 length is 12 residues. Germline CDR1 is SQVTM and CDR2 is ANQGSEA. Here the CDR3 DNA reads TGCAGCGTGGGACAAGGAGTCTATGGCTACACCTTC. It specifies CSVGQGVYGYTF.

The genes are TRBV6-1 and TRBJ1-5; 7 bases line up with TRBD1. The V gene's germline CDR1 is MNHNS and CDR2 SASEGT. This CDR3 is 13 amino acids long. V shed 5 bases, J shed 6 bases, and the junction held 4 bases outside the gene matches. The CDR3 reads CASSIPGGQPQHF. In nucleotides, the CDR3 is TGTGCCAGCAGTATCCCAGGGGGTCAGCCCCAGCATTTT.

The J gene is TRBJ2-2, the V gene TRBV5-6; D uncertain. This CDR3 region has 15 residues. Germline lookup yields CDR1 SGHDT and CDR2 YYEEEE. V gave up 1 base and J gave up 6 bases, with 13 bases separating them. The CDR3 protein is CASSLLTGIAGELFF. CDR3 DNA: TGTGCCAGCAGCTTGTTAACGGGTATCGCCGGGGAGCTGTTTTTT.

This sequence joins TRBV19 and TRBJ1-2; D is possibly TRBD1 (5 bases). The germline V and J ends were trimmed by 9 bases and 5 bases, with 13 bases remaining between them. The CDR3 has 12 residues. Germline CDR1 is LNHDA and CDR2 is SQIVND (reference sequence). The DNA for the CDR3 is TGTGCCAGCACTACGGGGCTTTATGGCTACACCTTC. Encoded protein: CASTTGLYGYTF.

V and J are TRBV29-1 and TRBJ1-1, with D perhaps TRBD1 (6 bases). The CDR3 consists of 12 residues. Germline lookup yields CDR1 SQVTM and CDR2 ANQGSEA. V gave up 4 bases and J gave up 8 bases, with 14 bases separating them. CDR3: CSVVGGLLEAFF. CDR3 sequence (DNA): TGCAGCGTTGTAGGGGGGCTCCTCGAAGCTTTCTTT.

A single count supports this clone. In DNA, the CDR3 is TGTGCCAGCAGAGGCCCTTCGGGGGGCTATGGCTACACCTTC. This codes for CASRGPSGGYGYTF. The chain joins TRBV7-9 to TRBJ1-2; D is perhaps TRBD1 (5 bases). CDR3 length equals 14 residues. CDR1 and CDR2 from the germline V gene are SEHNR and FQNEAQ (reference sequence). Trimming pared 6 bases from V and 4 bases from J, leaving 15 bases between.

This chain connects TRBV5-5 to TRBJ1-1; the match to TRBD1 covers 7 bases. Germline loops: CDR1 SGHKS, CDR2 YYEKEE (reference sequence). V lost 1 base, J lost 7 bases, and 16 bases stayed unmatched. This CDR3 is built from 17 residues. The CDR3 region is CASSLTGRLTGRGEAFF. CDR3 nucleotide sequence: TGTGCCAGCAGCTTGACAGGGCGACTGACAGGGAGGGGTGAAGCTTTCTTT.

This chain's CDR3 is CASSSSHYLRGHGYTF. The CDR3 nucleotides are TGTGCCAGCAGCTCCTCCCACTATCTCAGGGGACATGGCTACACCTTC. The chain has TRBV13 and TRBJ1-2; tentative D call: TRBD1 (6 bases). V lost 4 bases and J 6 bases, leaving 21 bases between the germline ends. The length of the CDR3 is 16 residues. The germline CDR1 and CDR2 sequences are PRHDT and FYEKMQ (reference sequence).

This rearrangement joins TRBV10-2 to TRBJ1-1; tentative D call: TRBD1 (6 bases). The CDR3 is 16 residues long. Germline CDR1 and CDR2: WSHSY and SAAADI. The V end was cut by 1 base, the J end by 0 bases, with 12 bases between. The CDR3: CASSELRRDMNTEAFF. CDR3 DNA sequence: TGCGCCAGCAGTGAGTTGAGACGGGACATGAACACTGAAGCTTTCTTT.

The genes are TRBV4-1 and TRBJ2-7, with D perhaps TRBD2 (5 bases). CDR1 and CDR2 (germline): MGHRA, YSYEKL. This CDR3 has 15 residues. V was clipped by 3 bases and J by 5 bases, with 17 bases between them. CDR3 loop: CASSHLTISLDEQYF. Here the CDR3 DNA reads TGCGCCAGCAGCCACCTGACTATCTCCCTCGACGAGCAGTACTTC.

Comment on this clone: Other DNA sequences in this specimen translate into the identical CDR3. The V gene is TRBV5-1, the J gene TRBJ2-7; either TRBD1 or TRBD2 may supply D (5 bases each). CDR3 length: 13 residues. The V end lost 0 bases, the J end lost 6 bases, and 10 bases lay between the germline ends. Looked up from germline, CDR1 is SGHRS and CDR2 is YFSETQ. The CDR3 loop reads CASSLGEGFEQYF. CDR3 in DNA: TGCGCCAGCAGCTTGGGTGAGGGGTTCGAGCAGTACTTC. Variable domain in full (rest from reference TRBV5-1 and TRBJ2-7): KAGVTQTPRYLIKTRGQQVTLSCSPISGHRSVSWYQQTPGQGLQFLFEYFSETQRNKGNFPGRFSGRQFSNSRSEMNVSTLELGDSALYLCASSLGEGFEQYFGPGTRLTVT.

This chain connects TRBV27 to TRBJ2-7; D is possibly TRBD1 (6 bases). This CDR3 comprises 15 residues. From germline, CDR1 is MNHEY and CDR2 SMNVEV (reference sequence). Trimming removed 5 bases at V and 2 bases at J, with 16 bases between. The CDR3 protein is CASSPDTGNTYEQYF. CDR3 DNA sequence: TGTGCCAGCAGTCCGGATACAGGGAATACCTACGAGCAGTACTTC.

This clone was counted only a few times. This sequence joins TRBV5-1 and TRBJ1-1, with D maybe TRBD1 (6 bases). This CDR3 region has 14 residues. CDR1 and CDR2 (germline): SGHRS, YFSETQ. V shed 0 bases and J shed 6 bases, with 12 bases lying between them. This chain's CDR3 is CASSLEQGYSEAFF. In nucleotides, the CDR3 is TGCGCCAGCAGCTTGGAACAGGGATATTCTGAAGCTTTCTTT.

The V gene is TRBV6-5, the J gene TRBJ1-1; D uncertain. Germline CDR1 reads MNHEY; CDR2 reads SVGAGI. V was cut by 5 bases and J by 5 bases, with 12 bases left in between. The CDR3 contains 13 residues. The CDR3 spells CASSTGLGTEAFF. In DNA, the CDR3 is TGTGCCAGCAGTACCGGGTTGGGGACTGAAGCTTTCTTT.

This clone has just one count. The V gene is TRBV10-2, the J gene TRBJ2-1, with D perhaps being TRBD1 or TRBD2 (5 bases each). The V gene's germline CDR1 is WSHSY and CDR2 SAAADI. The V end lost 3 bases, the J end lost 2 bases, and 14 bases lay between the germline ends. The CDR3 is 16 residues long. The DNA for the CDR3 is TGCGCCAGCAGTGACGGGTCCCGGGGACCCTACAATGAGCAGTTCTTC. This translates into CASSDGSRGPYNEQFF.

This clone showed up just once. CDR3 amino acids: CASKDGGSLNTEAFF. The CDR3 bases are TGTGCCAGCAAGGACGGGGGATCCCTGAACACTGAAGCTTTCTTT. V is TRBV2 and J is TRBJ1-1, with a possible D match to TRBD1 (5 bases). V was pared by 7 bases and J by 0 bases, with 15 bases between. The CDR3 extends over 15 amino acids. CDR1 is SNHLY and CDR2 is FYNNEI in the germline V gene.

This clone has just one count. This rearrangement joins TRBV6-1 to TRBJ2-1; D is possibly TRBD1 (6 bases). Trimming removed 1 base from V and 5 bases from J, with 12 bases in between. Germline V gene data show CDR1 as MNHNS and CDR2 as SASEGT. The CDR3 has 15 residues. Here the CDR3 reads CASSEDRARNNEQFF. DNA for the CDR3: TGTGCCAGCAGTGAAGACAGGGCCCGGAACAATGAGCAGTTCTTC.

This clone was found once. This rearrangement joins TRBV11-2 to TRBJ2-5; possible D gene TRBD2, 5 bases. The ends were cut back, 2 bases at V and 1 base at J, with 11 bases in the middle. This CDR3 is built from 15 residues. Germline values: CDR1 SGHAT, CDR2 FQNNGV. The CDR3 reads CASSLTGSSQETQYF. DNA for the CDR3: TGTGCCAGCAGCTTAACGGGATCATCCCAAGAGACCCAGTACTTC.

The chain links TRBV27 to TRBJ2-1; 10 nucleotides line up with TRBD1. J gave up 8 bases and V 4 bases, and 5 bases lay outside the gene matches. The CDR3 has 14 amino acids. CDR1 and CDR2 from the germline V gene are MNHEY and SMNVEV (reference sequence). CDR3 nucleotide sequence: TGTGCCAGCAGTTCCGGGACAGGGGTCCATGAGCAGTTCTTC. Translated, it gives CASSSGTGVHEQFF.